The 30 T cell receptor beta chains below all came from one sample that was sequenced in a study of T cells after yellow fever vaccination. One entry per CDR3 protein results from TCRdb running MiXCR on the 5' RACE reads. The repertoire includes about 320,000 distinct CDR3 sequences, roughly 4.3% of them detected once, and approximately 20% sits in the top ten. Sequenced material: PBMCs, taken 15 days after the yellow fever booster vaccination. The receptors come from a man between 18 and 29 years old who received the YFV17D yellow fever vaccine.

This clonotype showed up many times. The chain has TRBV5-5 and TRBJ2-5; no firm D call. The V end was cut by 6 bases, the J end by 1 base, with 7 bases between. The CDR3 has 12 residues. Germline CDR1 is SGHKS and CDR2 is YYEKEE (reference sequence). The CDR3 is CASTRPQETQYF. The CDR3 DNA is TGTGCCAGCACCAGGCCCCAAGAGACCCAGTACTTC.

CDR3 sequence: CASRRTEIYGYTF. CDR3 coding DNA: TGTGCCAGCAGGAGGACAGAGATCTATGGCTACACCTTC. The V and J genes are TRBV6-1 and TRBJ1-2; the D gene is possibly TRBD1 (6 bases). Germline CDR1 reads MNHNS; CDR2 reads SASEGT. The CDR3 consists of 13 residues. Deletions cut 6 bases from V and 4 bases from J, with 12 bases between.

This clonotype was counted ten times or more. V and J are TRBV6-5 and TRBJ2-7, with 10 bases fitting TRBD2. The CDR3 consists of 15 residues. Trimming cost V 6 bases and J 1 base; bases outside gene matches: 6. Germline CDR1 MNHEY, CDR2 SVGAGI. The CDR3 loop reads CASSFSGGSSYEQYF. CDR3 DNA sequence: TGTGCCAGCAGCTTTAGCGGGGGGTCATCCTACGAGCAGTACTTC.

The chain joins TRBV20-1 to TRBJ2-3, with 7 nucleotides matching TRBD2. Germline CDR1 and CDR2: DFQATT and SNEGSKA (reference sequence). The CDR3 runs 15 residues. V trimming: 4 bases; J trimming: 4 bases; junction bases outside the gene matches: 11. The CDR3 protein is CSATWPGGPADTQYF. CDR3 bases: TGCAGTGCTACTTGGCCGGGGGGACCCGCAGATACGCAGTATTTT.

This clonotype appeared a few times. CDR3 amino acids: CASSVGGGIYTEAFF. The CDR3 region has the DNA TGTGCCAGCAGCGTAGGAGGGGGCATTTACACTGAAGCTTTCTTT. The V gene is TRBV9, the J gene TRBJ1-1; TRBD1 matches 7 bases. Germline V gene sequence: CDR1 SGDLS, CDR2 YYNGEE. The CDR3 totals 15 residues. Trimming took 0 bases from V and 3 from J; bases not matched to a gene: 5.

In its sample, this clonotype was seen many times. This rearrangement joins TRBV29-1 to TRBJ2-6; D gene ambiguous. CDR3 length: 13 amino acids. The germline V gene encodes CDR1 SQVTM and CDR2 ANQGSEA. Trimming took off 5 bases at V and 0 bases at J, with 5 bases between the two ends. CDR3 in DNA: TGCAGCGTTCGAGCCTCTGGGGCCAACGTCCTGACTTTC. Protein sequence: CSVRASGANVLTF.

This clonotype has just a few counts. The CDR3 reads CASSREGQGYTEAFF. CDR3 bases: TGTGCCAGCAGCCGAGAGGGACAGGGGTACACTGAAGCTTTCTTT. V is TRBV7-9 and J is TRBJ1-1; TRBD1 matches at 10 bases. Trimming cost V 5 bases and J 3 bases; bases outside gene matches: 6. In germline, CDR1 is SEHNR, CDR2 FQNEAQ (reference sequence). CDR3 length: 15 amino acids.

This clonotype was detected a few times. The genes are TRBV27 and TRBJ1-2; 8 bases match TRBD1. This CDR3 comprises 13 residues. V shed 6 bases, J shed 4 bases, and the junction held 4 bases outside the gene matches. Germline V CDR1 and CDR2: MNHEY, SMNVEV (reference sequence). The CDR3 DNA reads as TGTGCCAGCAGGTCAGGGGGCCTCTATGGCTACACCTTC. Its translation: CASRSGGLYGYTF.

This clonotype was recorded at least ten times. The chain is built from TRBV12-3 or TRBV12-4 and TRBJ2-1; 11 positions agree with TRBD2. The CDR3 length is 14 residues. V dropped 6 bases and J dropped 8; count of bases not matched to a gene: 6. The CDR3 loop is CASSGLAGWDEQFF. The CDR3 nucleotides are TGTGCCAGCAGCGGACTAGCGGGTTGGGATGAGCAGTTCTTC.

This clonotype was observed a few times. The CDR3 spells CASKMDREGFEQYV. CDR3 bases: TGTGCCAGCAAGATGGACAGGGAAGGGTTCGAGCAGTACGTC. The chain links TRBV6-6 to TRBJ2-7; 8 bases match TRBD1. J lost 6 bases, V lost 7 bases, and 11 bases had no gene match. CDR3 length: 14 residues. Germline CDR1 MNHNY, CDR2 SVGAGI (reference sequence).

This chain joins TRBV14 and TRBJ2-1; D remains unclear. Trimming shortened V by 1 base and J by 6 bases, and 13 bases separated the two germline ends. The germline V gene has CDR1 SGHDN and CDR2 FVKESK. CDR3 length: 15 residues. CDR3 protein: CASSQGLLSLNEQFF. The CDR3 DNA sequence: TGTGCCAGCAGCCAAGGGCTCTTATCCCTCAATGAGCAGTTCTTC. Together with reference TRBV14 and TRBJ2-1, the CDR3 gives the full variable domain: EAGVTQFPSHSVIEKGQTVTLRCDPISGHDNLYWYRRVMGKEIKFLLHFVKESKQDESGMPNNRFLAERTGGTYSTLKVQPAELEDSGVYFCASSQGLLSLNEQFFGPGTRLTVL.

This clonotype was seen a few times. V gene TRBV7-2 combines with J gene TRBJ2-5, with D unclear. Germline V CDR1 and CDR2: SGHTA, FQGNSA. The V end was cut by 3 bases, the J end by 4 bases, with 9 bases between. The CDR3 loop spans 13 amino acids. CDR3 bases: TGTGCCAGCAGCTTTATCTGGGGAGAGACCCAGTACTTC. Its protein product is CASSFIWGETQYF.

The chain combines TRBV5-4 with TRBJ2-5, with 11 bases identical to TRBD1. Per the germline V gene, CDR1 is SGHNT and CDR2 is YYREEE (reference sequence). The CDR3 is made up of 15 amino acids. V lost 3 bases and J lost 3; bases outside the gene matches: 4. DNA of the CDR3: TGTGCCAGCAGCTCAGGACAGGGGGCGAAAGAGACCCAGTACTTC. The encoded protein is CASSSGQGAKETQYF.

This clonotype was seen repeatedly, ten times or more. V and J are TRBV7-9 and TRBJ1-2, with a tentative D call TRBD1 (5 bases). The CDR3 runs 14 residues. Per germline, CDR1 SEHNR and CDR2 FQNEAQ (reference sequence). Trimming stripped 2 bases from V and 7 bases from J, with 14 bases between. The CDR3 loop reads CASSLQGMGFGYTF. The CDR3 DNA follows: TGTGCCAGCAGCTTACAGGGCATGGGTTTTGGCTACACCTTC.

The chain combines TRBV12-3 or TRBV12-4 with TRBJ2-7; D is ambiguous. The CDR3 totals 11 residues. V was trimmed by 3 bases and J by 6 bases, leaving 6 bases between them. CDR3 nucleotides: TGTGCCAGCAGTTTTCTGGCCGAGCAGTACTTC. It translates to CASSFLAEQYF.

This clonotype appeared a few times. This CDR3 reads CASSERGMNTEAFF. CDR3 nucleotide sequence: TGTGCCAGCAGTGAGAGAGGAATGAACACTGAAGCTTTCTTT. V gene TRBV6-1 combines with J gene TRBJ1-1; no reliable D call. Between the trimmed V and J ends, which lost 3 bases and 0 bases, there was a span of 8 bases. From germline, CDR1 is MNHNS and CDR2 SASEGT. CDR3 length equals 14 residues.

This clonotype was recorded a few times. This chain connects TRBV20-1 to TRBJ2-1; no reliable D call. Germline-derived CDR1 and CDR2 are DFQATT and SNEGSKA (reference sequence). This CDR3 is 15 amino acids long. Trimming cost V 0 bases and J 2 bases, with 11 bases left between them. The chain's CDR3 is CSARDFLDPYNEQFF. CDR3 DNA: TGCAGTGCTAGAGATTTCTTAGATCCCTACAATGAGCAGTTCTTC.

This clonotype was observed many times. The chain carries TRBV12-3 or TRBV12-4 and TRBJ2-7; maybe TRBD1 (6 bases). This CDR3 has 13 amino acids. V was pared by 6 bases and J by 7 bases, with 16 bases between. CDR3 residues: CASSTGTPGEQYV. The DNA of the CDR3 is TGTGCCAGCAGCACCGGGACACCGGGGGAGCAGTACGTC.

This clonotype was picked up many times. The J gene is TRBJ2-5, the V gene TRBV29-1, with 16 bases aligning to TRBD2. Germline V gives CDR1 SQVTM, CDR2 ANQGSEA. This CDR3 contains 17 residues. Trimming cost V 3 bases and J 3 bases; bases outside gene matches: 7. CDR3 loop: CSVDGTSGGVTEETQYF. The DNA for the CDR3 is TGCAGCGTTGACGGGACTAGCGGGGGGGTGACGGAAGAGACCCAGTACTTC.

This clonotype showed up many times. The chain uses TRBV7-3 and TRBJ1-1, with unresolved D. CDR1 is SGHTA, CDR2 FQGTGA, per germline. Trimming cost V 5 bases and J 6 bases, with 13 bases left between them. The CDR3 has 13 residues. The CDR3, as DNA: TGTGCCAGCAGCGCCGGACCCAACGCTGAAGCTTTCTTT. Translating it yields CASSAGPNAEAFF.

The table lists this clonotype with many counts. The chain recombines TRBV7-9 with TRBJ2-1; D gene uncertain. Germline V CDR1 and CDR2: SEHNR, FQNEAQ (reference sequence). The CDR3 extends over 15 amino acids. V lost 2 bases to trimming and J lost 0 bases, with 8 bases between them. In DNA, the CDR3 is TGTGCCAGCAGCTTACTGGCCAGCTCCTACAATGAGCAGTTCTTC. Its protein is CASSLLASSYNEQFF.

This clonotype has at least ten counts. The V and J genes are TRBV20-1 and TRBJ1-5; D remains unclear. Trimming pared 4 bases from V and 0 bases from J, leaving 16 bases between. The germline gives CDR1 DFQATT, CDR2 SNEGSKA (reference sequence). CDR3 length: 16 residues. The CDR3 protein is CSATQESPGSNQPQHF. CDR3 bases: TGCAGTGCTACCCAAGAAAGTCCGGGTAGCAATCAGCCCCAGCATTTT.

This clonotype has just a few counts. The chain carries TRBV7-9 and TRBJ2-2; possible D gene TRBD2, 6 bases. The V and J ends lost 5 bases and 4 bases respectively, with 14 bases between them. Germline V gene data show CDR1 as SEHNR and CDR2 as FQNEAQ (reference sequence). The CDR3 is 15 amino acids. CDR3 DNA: TGTGCCAGCAGCCCGGGGGAGAGGTTCACCGGGGAGCTGTTTTTT. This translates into CASSPGERFTGELFF.

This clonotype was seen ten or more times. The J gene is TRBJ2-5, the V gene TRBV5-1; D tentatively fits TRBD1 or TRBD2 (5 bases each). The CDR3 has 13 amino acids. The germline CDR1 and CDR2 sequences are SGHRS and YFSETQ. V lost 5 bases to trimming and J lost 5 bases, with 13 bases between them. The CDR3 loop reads CASSPGATETQYF. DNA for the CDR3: TGCGCCAGCAGTCCCGGGGCGACGGAGACCCAGTACTTC.

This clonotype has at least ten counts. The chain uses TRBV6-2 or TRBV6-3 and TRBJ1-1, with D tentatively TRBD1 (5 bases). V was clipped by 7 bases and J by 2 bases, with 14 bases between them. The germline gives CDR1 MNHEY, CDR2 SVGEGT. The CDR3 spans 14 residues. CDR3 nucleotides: TGTGCCAGCACAGCCCTACAGGCAAACACTGAAGCTTTCTTT. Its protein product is CASTALQANTEAFF.

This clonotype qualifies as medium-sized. Written as DNA, the CDR3 is TGTGCCAGCAGCATAAGTTCCACTGAAGCTTTCTTT. It encodes CASSISSTEAFF. The V and J genes are TRBV7-2 and TRBJ1-1; no clear D gene. V was trimmed by 5 bases and J by 4 bases, leaving 8 bases between them. The germline gives CDR1 SGHTA, CDR2 FQGNSA. This CDR3 is 12 amino acids long.

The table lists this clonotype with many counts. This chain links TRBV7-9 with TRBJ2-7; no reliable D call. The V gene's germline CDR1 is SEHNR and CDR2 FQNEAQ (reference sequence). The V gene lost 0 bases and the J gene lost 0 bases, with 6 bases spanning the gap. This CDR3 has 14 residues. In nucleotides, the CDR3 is TGTGCCAGCAGCTTAGCCGGGCCCTCCTACGAGCAGTACTTC. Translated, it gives CASSLAGPSYEQYF.

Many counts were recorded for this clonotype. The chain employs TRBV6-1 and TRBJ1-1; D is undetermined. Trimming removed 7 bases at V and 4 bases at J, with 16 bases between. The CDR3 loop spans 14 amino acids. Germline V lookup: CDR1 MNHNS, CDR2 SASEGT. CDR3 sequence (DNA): TGTGCCAGCATTACCTGGGCGGTAGGCACTGAAGCTTTCTTT. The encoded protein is CASITWAVGTEAFF.

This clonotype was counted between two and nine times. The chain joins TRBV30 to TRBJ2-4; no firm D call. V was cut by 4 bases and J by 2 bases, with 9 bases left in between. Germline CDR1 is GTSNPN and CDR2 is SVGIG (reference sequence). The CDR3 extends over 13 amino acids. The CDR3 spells CAWTPQPKNIQYF. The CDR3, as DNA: TGTGCCTGGACACCTCAGCCCAAAAACATTCAGTACTTC. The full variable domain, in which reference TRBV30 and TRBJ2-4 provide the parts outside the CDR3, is SQTIHQWPATLVQPVGSPLSLECTVEGTSNPNLYWYRQAAGRGLQLLFYSVGIGQISSEVPQNLSASRPQDRQFILSSKKLLLSDSGFYLCAWTPQPKNIQYFGAGTRLSVL.

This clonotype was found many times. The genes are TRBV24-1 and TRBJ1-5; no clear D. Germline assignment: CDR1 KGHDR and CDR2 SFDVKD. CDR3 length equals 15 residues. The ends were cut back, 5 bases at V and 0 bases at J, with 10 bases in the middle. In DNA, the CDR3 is TGTGCCACCAGTGGAATGGGGAATAGCAATCAGCCCCAGCATTTT. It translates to CATSGMGNSNQPQHF.